This entry lists 22 T cell receptor beta chains sequenced from one sample in a study of blood T cell repertoires in COVID-19. Clones were sequenced by immunoSEQ multiplex PCR, and TCRdb holds only the in-frame ones, with some missing. This table holds over 25,000 clones, 65% to 90% found once. Sample: peripheral blood. The receptor source for this set is a human donor in a cohort sampled during active COVID-19.

The chain has TRBV29-1 and TRBJ1-2, with D perhaps TRBD1 (6 bases). The V and J ends lost 5 bases and 2 bases respectively, with 12 bases between them. Germline loops: CDR1 SQVTM, CDR2 ANQGSEA. The CDR3 consists of 13 residues. The CDR3 DNA sequence: TGCAGCGTTAAGACAGGTGCCAACTATGGCTACACCTTC. This gives the protein CSVKTGANYGYTF.

V and J are TRBV7-9 and TRBJ2-1; D may be TRBD2 (7 bases). The germline CDR1 and CDR2 sequences are SEHNR and FQNEAQ (reference sequence). The CDR3 runs 16 residues. The V end lost 5 bases, the J end lost 4 bases, and 18 bases lay between the germline ends. The CDR3 region is CASSQEGGRRYNEQFF. In DNA, the CDR3 is TGTGCCAGCAGCCAGGAGGGGGGGCGCCGGTACAATGAGCAGTTCTTC.

V usage is TRBV30 and J usage is TRBJ2-7, with 9 bases matching TRBD1. The CDR3 extends over 14 amino acids. Germline values: CDR1 GTSNPN, CDR2 SVGIG (reference sequence). J was trimmed by 5 bases and V by 5 bases; bases with no gene match: 10. DNA of the CDR3: TGTGCCTGGGGCTCAGGGACAGGGTTTGACGAGCAGTACTTC. It codes for CAWGSGTGFDEQYF.

The V call is TRBV30, the J call TRBJ2-3; tentatively, D is TRBD2 (6 bases). The ends were cut back, 2 bases at V and 3 bases at J, with 9 bases in the middle. This CDR3 comprises 13 residues. Germline V gene sequence: CDR1 GTSNPN, CDR2 SVGIG (reference sequence). CDR3 region: CAWSSGRTDTQYF. The DNA for the CDR3 is TGTGCCTGGAGTTCTGGGAGGACAGATACGCAGTATTTT.

The V and J genes are TRBV19 and TRBJ1-2; weak D call: TRBD1 (5 bases). Trimming took 2 bases from V and 4 from J, leaving 14 bases between them. CDR3 size: 15 residues. Germline V gene data show CDR1 as LNHDA and CDR2 as SQIVND (reference sequence). In DNA form, the CDR3 reads TGTGCCAGTAGTATAACGGCGGAGGGACCCTATGGCTACACCTTC. As protein: CASSITAEGPYGYTF.

This clone has a single count. V usage is TRBV9 and J usage is TRBJ1-2, with unresolved D. Germline V lookup: CDR1 SGDLS, CDR2 YYNGEE. V was trimmed by 1 base and J by 8 bases, leaving 12 bases between them. CDR3 length equals 13 residues. CDR3 region: CASSVTSSGGYTF. CDR3 in DNA: TGTGCCAGCAGCGTAACATCCTCGGGAGGCTACACCTTC. Variable domain in full (rest from reference TRBV9 and TRBJ1-2): DSGVTQTPKHLITATGQRVTLRCSPRSGDLSVYWYQQSLDQGLQFLIQYYNGEERAKGNILERFSAQQFPDLHSELNLSSLELGDSALYFCASSVTSSGGYTFGSGTRLTVV.

The CDR3 bases are TGTGCCAGCAGTTTGGGTGACATCCTTGAGCAGTTCTTC. Translating it yields CASSLGDILEQFF. This rearrangement joins TRBV12-3 or TRBV12-4 to TRBJ2-1, with D unresolved. V was cut by 3 bases and J by 9 bases, with 12 bases left in between. The CDR3 length is 13 residues.

The chain joins TRBV5-1 to TRBJ1-4; 7 bases are a match to TRBD1. Germline CDR1 reads SGHRS; CDR2 reads YFSETQ. The V gene end was trimmed by 0 bases and the J gene end by 4 bases; junction bases not matched to a gene: 3. CDR3 length equals 15 residues. The CDR3 is CASSLVGTVNEKLFF. Written as DNA, the CDR3 is TGCGCCAGCAGCTTGGTCGGGACAGTTAATGAAAAACTGTTTTTT.

The J gene is TRBJ2-3, the V gene TRBV19; possibly TRBD2 for D (7 bases). The V and J ends lost 5 bases and 6 bases respectively, with 12 bases between them. Germline V gene sequence: CDR1 LNHDA, CDR2 SQIVND (reference sequence). This CDR3 comprises 13 residues. In DNA form, the CDR3 reads TGTGCCAGTAGTCCAGAGGGGGGGGATACGCAGTATTTT. It encodes CASSPEGGDTQYF.

V usage is TRBV15 and J usage is TRBJ2-5, with 7 bases that match TRBD1. TRBJ2-7 explains the end of the DNA better; the J call may be wrong. This CDR3 has 13 amino acids. Germline CDR1 and CDR2: LNHNV and YYDKDF (reference sequence). CDR3 residues: CATSRWDSHEQYF. Here the CDR3 DNA reads TGTGCCACCAGCAGATGGGACAGCCACGAGCAGTACTTC.

The gene calls are TRBV28 and TRBJ1-3; no clear D. V lost 3 bases and J 7 bases, leaving 22 bases between the germline ends. Germline V gives CDR1 MDHEN, CDR2 SYDVKM. This CDR3 region has 17 residues. In DNA form, the CDR3 reads TGTGCCAGCAGTTTTGGTTTCGTGTGGGCGACGGGGAACACCATATATTTT. It yields the protein CASSFGFVWATGNTIYF.

The chain links TRBV7-9 to TRBJ1-1, with 11 bases matching TRBD1. CDR1 is SEHNR, CDR2 FQNEAQ, per germline (reference sequence). The CDR3 consists of 15 residues. The trim removed 5 bases at V and 4 bases at J, leaving 6 bases unmatched. The CDR3 DNA follows: TGTGCCAGCAGCGAAGGACAGGGGGCTGGCACTGAAGCTTTCTTT. It encodes CASSEGQGAGTEAFF.

V is TRBV7-9 and J is TRBJ1-1; 8 nucleotides agree with TRBD1. V was clipped by 6 bases and J by 1 base; unmatched bases: 10. CDR3 size: 16 residues. The germline V gene has CDR1 SEHNR and CDR2 FQNEAQ (reference sequence). Here the CDR3 DNA reads TGTGCCAGCAGGCCGACAGGGGTGGGGCCGAACACTGAAGCTTTCTTT. Protein sequence: CASRPTGVGPNTEAFF.

This clone has only one observation. This chain links TRBV10-3 with TRBJ2-3; perhaps TRBD2 as D (6 bases). V shed 6 bases and J shed 6 bases, with 16 bases lying between them. This CDR3 is built from 14 residues. Germline V gene data show CDR1 as ENHRY and CDR2 as SYGVKD. CDR3 in amino acids: CAIRPVGAGDTQYF. CDR3 nucleotide sequence: TGTGCCATCAGGCCCGTTGGGGCGGGGGATACGCAGTATTTT.

This clone was counted once. The chain is built from TRBV29-1 and TRBJ1-1, with a possible D match to TRBD1 (6 bases). CDR1 is SQVTM and CDR2 is ANQGSEA in the germline V gene. Trimming pared 5 bases from V and 0 bases from J, leaving 10 bases between. CDR3 size: 13 residues. CDR3 loop: CSVQGQLNTEAFF. CDR3 bases: TGCAGCGTTCAAGGACAGCTGAACACTGAAGCTTTCTTT.

V usage is TRBV7-2 and J usage is TRBJ1-1; D is uncertain. Germline V gene sequence: CDR1 SGHTA, CDR2 FQGNSA. The CDR3 extends over 12 amino acids. V lost 1 base, J lost 10 bases, and 10 bases lay in between. In DNA form, the CDR3 reads TGTGCCAGCAGCTTAGGAGGAGGTGGAGCTTTCTTT. Protein product: CASSLGGGGAFF.

This chain links TRBV7-9 with TRBJ1-2, with a tentative D call TRBD1 (6 bases). CDR3 length: 14 residues. Germline CDR1 reads SEHNR; CDR2 reads FQNEAQ (reference sequence). V was trimmed by 5 bases and J by 7 bases, leaving 17 bases between them. The CDR3 loop is CASSPRGGGRGYTF. DNA of the CDR3: TGTGCCAGCAGCCCGCGAGGGGGAGGGCGTGGCTACACCTTC.

The chain is built from TRBV6-4 and TRBJ1-6, with 12 positions matching TRBD1. The CDR3 spans 20 residues. V shed 3 bases, J shed 1 base, and the junction held 10 bases outside the gene matches. Germline V lookup: CDR1 MRHNA, CDR2 SNTAGT. CDR3 region: CASSDEGGTGGVSYNSPLHF. CDR3 in DNA: TGTGCCAGCAGTGATGAGGGCGGGACAGGGGGCGTTTCCTATAATTCACCCCTCCACTTT.

The CDR3: CATSDSRTSQNTQYF. CDR3 sequence (DNA): TGTGCCACCAGTGATTCCCGGACTAGCCAGAATACGCAGTATTTT. The V and J genes are TRBV24-1 and TRBJ2-3; 8 nucleotides align to TRBD2. Germline CDR1 KGHDR, CDR2 SFDVKD. V shed 2 bases, J shed 7 bases, and the junction held 7 bases outside the gene matches. CDR3 length equals 15 residues.

By share, this clone counts as large (0.1 to 1%). The chain uses TRBV7-9 and TRBJ1-2, with TRBD1 identical over 7 bases. V lost 5 bases, J lost 4 bases, and 7 bases stayed unmatched. Germline-derived CDR1 and CDR2 are SEHNR and FQNEAQ (reference sequence). The CDR3 sequence is 14 residues long. This CDR3 reads CASSAGTVVYGYTF. The CDR3 region has the DNA TGTGCCAGCAGCGCGGGGACAGTAGTCTATGGCTACACCTTC.

In its sample, this clone is medium-sized. The chain combines TRBV7-9 with TRBJ2-1; D is unresolved. The germline gives CDR1 SEHNR, CDR2 FQNEAQ (reference sequence). Trimming left V 5 bases short and J 0 bases short, with 11 bases between. The length of the CDR3 is 15 residues. CDR3 nucleotide sequence: TGTGCCAGCAGCCCTCCCCTAAGCTCCTACAATGAGCAGTTCTTC. This gives the protein CASSPPLSSYNEQFF.

This chain joins TRBV7-3 and TRBJ2-5; D gene uncertain. Trimming pared 5 bases from V and 9 bases from J, leaving 16 bases between. CDR1 SGHTA and CDR2 FQGTGA come from the germline V gene. The CDR3 consists of 13 residues. In nucleotides, the CDR3 is TGTGCCAGCAGCCCTTCCTCTTACGAGGCCCAGTACTTC. Protein: CASSPSSYEAQYF.